The T cell receptor beta chain under discussion was sequenced for a study of blood T cell repertoires in COVID-19. At the level of the study: Sources were T cells, B-cell-depleted T cells, or PBMCs; the material itself was cDNA or gDNA.

Sequencing used immunoSEQ multiplex PCR; TCRdb keeps in-frame clones, though not all of them. The table shows about 200,000 clones, with roughly nine tenths occurring only once. The CDR3 runs to 14 residues. Germline-derived CDR1 and CDR2 are MNHEY and SMNVEV (reference sequence). V was pared by 7 bases and J by 10 bases, with 14 bases of the junction left unmatched. This TCR came from a man in his forties or fifties with acute or convalescent COVID-19. The V call is TRBV27, the J call TRBJ1-1; TRBD1 agrees at 8 bases. The sequenced material came from peripheral blood. The CDR3 here is CASNQRGRQGIAFF. The CDR3, as DNA: TGTGCCAGCAACCAAAGGGGTCGACAGGGGATAGCTTTCTTT.